This T cell receptor beta chain appears in the sequencing data of a study of T cell clusters in autoimmune cytopenias. Broader study findings: Compared with active autoimmune hepatitis patients, healthy donors showed about 2.7-fold more exclusive TRB clusters. Primary autoimmune cytopenia patients appeared to lack physiological T cell clusters present in healthy donors. TRB repertoire shifts in secondary cytopenia and chronic lymphocytic leukemia mostly reflected lymphoma, not autoimmunity.

Concerning this clonotype itself: Antigen: not known.

TRB was amplified by touch-down multiplex PCR, primer pools A and B combined. TCRdb re-called the multiplex PCR reads and gives one entry per CDR3 protein, without DNA. Its clone listing holds approximately 15,000 distinct CDR3 sequences. Some 40,000 genome equivalents of blood DNA were amplified for TRB. These data also formed part of another study, on T cell repertoires in aging, cancer and after chemotherapy. That study adds: Rebound thymic output was suggested by rising median generation probability during chemotherapy in each cancer cohort.

The sequenced sample was peripheral blood. The sequence came from a human donor in good health.

The CDR3: CASSRQTGELFF. The chain joins TRBV19 to TRBJ2-2. This CDR3 has 12 residues. The germline CDR1 and CDR2 sequences are LNHDA and SQIVND (reference sequence). Drawing the rest from reference TRBV19 and TRBJ2-2, the complete variable domain is DGGITQSPKYLFRKEGQNVTLSCEQNLNHDAMYWYRQDPGQGLRLIYYSQIVNDFQKGDIAEGYSVSREKKESFPLTVTSAQKNPTAFYLCASSRQTGELFFGEGSRLTVL.